This TCR beta chain was retrieved from a study of immune evolution from preneoplasia to lung adenocarcinoma. Details on this clone: What it binds is unknown.

Study-wide results and caveats: From normal lung to invasive adenocarcinoma, top clone frequencies appeared to decrease.

V was shortened by 3 bases and J by 2 bases, with 7 bases between the two germline ends. Germline lookup yields CDR1 SEHNR and CDR2 FQNEAQ (reference sequence). The CDR3 runs 13 residues. Here immunoSEQ multiplex PCR was the method, and the copy in TCRdb shows in-frame clones only, minus some. The top ten clones hold roughly 2.5% of a sample with over 6,500 clones, about 85% of them seen once. H&E slides confirmed each diagnosis, reviewed by two pathologists independently. The receptor comes from a person aged 80 or over with lung adenocarcinoma. The chain uses TRBV7-9 and TRBJ1-1, with no clear D. The specimen sequenced was FFPE minimally invasive lung adenocarcinoma tissue. CDR3 sequence: CASSFAANTEAFF. CDR3 DNA sequence: TGTGCCAGCAGCTTTGCGGCCAACACTGAAGCTTTCTTT.